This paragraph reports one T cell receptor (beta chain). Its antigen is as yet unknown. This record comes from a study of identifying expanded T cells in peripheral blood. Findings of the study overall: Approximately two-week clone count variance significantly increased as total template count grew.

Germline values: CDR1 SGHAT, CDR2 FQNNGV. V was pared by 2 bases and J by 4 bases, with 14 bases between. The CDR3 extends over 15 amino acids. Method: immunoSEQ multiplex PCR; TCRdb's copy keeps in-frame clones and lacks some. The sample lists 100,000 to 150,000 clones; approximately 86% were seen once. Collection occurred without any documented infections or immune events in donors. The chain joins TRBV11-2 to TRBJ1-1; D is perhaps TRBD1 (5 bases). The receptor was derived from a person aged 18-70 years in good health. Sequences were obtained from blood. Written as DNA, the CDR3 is TGTGCCAGCAGCTTATGGGATACGGGGGGCACTGAAGCTTTCTTT. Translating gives CASSLWDTGGTEAFF.